This TCR beta chain was documented in a study of cytotoxic CD8 clonotypes in ibrutinib-treated CLL. Study as a whole: Samples yielded averages of about 250,000 productive templates and 94,082 productive rearrangements.

The data were produced by immunoSEQ multiplex PCR, yet TCRdb's version contains in-frame clones alone and is incomplete. The data contain tens of thousands of clones, under 70% of them singletons. This material consisted of PBMCs, taken after 12 months of ibrutinib treatment. The clonotype comes from a human donor with chronic lymphocytic leukemia.

The CDR3 spells CASSFGGVPEAFF. The CDR3 bases are TGTGCCAGCAGTTTCGGGGGGGTTCCTGAAGCTTTCTTT. The chain is built from TRBV28 and TRBJ1-1; a weak D match, TRBD1 (5 bases). CDR3 length: 13 amino acids. Trimming pared 3 bases from V and 6 bases from J, leaving 11 bases between. Germline V gives CDR1 MDHEN, CDR2 SYDVKM.